These 10 T cell receptor beta chains came from one sample sequenced in a study of shared clonotypes between healthy human individuals. Sequencing used immunoSEQ multiplex PCR; TCRdb keeps in-frame clones, though not all of them. The sample lists roughly 640,000 clones; around 74% were seen once. Sequencing was carried out using memory CD4+ T cells sorted from blood. The subset here: CD45RA-negative fraction. The receptors originated from a woman in her twenties or thirties in good health.

This chain links TRBV27 with TRBJ1-1; the D is unclear. CDR3 size: 13 residues. CDR1 is MNHEY, CDR2 SMNVEV, per germline (reference sequence). V gave up 4 bases and J gave up 1 base, with 7 bases separating them. DNA for the CDR3: TGTGCCAGCAGTTCACCGGGGAACACTGAAGCTTTCTTT. Encoded protein: CASSSPGNTEAFF.

J is TRBJ2-7 and V is TRBV21-1; TRBD1, as called in the table, went unchecked against the DNA. TRBV21-1 is shown as a pseudogene. This CDR3 has 14 amino acids. Written as DNA, the CDR3 is TGTGCCAGCAGCAACCACAGGGCTTTCGAGGAGCAGTACTTC. Translating it yields CASSNHRAFEEQYF.

The chain couples TRBV5-4 to TRBJ2-5; 9 positions match TRBD1. This CDR3 has 16 amino acids. The trim removed 0 bases at V and 4 bases at J, leaving 7 bases unmatched. Looked up from germline, CDR1 is SGHNT and CDR2 is YYREEE (reference sequence). CDR3 in amino acids: CASSLGDRVWRETQYF. The CDR3 DNA is TGTGCCAGCAGCTTGGGGGACAGGGTTTGGAGAGAGACCCAGTACTTC.

This clone was seen just once. The V and J genes are TRBV7-9 and TRBJ2-3, with D maybe TRBD2 (6 bases). The CDR3 length is 16 residues. CDR1 and CDR2 (germline): SEHNR, FQNEAQ (reference sequence). V lost 5 bases and J 5 bases, leaving 20 bases between the germline ends. CDR3 nucleotide sequence: TGTGCCAGCAGCCGACCCGGTTCGGGAGCTAAAGATACGCAGTATTTT. Translating it yields CASSRPGSGAKDTQYF.

This clone has just one count. The chain joins TRBV28 to TRBJ2-5; D is possibly TRBD1 (5 bases). The CDR3 loop spans 14 amino acids. The germline V and J ends were trimmed by 5 bases and 3 bases, with 13 bases remaining between them. Germline V CDR1 and CDR2: MDHEN, SYDVKM. CDR3 residues: CASSPTATKETQYF. CDR3 nucleotide sequence: TGTGCCAGCAGTCCGACAGCAACTAAAGAGACCCAGTACTTC.

This clone was seen more than once but under ten times. This same CDR3 is encoded by further DNA sequences in the sample. The rearrangement links TRBV5-1 to TRBJ2-7; D is undetermined. From germline, CDR1 is SGHRS and CDR2 YFSETQ. CDR3 length: 12 residues. Deletions cut 2 bases from V and 3 bases from J, with 6 bases between. The CDR3 spells CASSLGNYEQYF. CDR3 nucleotides: TGCGCCAGCAGCTTAGGCAACTACGAGCAGTACTTC.

The rearrangement uses TRBV11-1 and TRBJ1-2; tentative D call: TRBD1 (5 bases). The CDR3 is made up of 13 amino acids. V was pared by 2 bases and J by 6 bases, with 10 bases between. Germline CDR1 SGHAT, CDR2 FQDESV (reference sequence). For the CDR3, the DNA is TGTGCCAGCAGCTTACAGCAGGGCCATGGCTACACCTTC. Translating it yields CASSLQQGHGYTF.

A remark on this clone: The germline gene is not matched at one end of the junction; a read error may be the cause. This chain uses TRBV5-1 with TRBJ2-1; TRBD2 agrees at 8 bases. The CDR3 extends over 13 amino acids. In germline, CDR1 is SGHRS, CDR2 YFSETQ. The CDR3 reads CASSLGESGLGVF. CDR3 DNA sequence: TGCGCCAGCAGCTTGGGGGAATCGGGACTAGGGGTCTTC.

V is TRBV2 and J is TRBJ1-5; TRBD1 might be the D (5 bases). V was clipped by 6 bases and J by 0 bases, with 12 bases between them. Germline CDR1 is SNHLY and CDR2 is FYNNEI. The CDR3 runs 15 residues. CDR3 nucleotide sequence: TGTGCCAGCAGGGGGGAGGGGCATAGCAATCAGCCCCAGCATTTT. As protein: CASRGEGHSNQPQHF. Combining the CDR3 with reference TRBV2 and TRBJ1-5 gives the whole variable domain EPEVTQTPSHQVTQMGQEVILRCVPISNHLYFYWYRQILGQKVEFLVSFYNNEISEKSEIFDDQFSVERPDGSNFTLKIRSTKLEDSAMYFCASRGEGHSNQPQHFGDGTRLSIL.

This clone was counted a few times. The V and J genes are TRBV7-9 and TRBJ1-2; 9 bases fit TRBD1. Germline CDR1 is SEHNR and CDR2 is FQNEAQ (reference sequence). J gave up 8 bases and V 5 bases, and 6 bases lay outside the gene matches. The CDR3 is 13 amino acids. In DNA, the CDR3 is TGTGCCAGCAGCCTGGGACAGGGAGAGGGCTACACCTTC. It codes for CASSLGQGEGYTF.